One sample yielded the 5 T cell receptor beta chains listed below, sequenced in a study of preoperative IRX-2 immunotherapy in early breast cancer. Profiled with immunoSEQ multiplex PCR; TCRdb holds only in-frame clones, not every one. Of around 40,000 clones detected, roughly 80% appear once; the ten largest clones hold about 1.2%. Treatment: preoperative locoregional IRX-2 cytokine immunotherapy. The source was tumor tissue, collected after IRX-2 immunotherapy. All receptors derive from a human donor with breast cancer.

The chain's CDR3 is CATTRGLASDTQYF. CDR3 DNA sequence: TGTGCTACAACGCGGGGGCTAGCGTCAGATACGCAGTATTTT. The chain is built from TRBV12-2 and TRBJ2-3; TRBD2, as called in the table, went unchecked against the DNA. TRBV12-2 is listed as a pseudogene. CDR3 length: 14 amino acids.

The chain employs TRBV19 and TRBJ2-1; TRBD2 matches at 11 bases. This CDR3 region has 16 residues. Unmatched junction bases numbered 7, after V lost 1 base and J lost 8 bases. Germline CDR1 reads LNHDA; CDR2 reads SQIVND (reference sequence). The CDR3 loop reads CASSIAELAGVYEQFF. The CDR3 DNA sequence: TGTGCCAGTAGTATAGCTGAACTAGCGGGAGTATATGAGCAGTTCTTC.

The chain couples TRBV6-7 to TRBJ2-4; D perhaps matches TRBD2 (5 bases). TRBV6-7 is assigned to the ORF class and has an uncertain function. This CDR3 is built from 11 residues. V was trimmed by 8 bases and J by 16 bases, leaving 18 bases between them. In DNA form, the CDR3 reads TGTGCCAGCTCCTCGGGTAGGGAGTACTACTTC. As protein: CASSSGREYYF.

The chain has TRBV1 and TRBJ2-1; the table's D call of TRBD1 was not tested on the DNA. TRBV1 is a listed pseudogene. The CDR3 is 15 residues long. Here the CDR3 reads CASSQDAGGYNEQFF. The CDR3 DNA sequence: TGCGCCAGCAGCCAAGATGCAGGGGGTTACAATGAGCAGTTCTTC.

This clone was observed a handful of times. The rearrangement links TRBV7-1 to TRBJ1-2, with no clear D. TRBV7-1 is classed as an ORF, of uncertain function. This CDR3 has 13 residues. V was clipped by 6 bases and J by 7 bases, with 15 bases between them. The CDR3 is CASSLPRERGYTF. CDR3 DNA: TGTGCCAGCAGTCTTCCGAGGGAGCGTGGCTACACCTTC.